The 14 T cell receptor beta chains below come from one sample, sequenced in a study of shared clonotypes between healthy human individuals. TCRdb's table, derived via immunoSEQ multiplex PCR, lists solely in-frame clones and lacks some. The data show 450,000 to 500,000 clones, roughly 80% seen once. Sample: PBMCs. Every receptor here comes from a middle-aged woman in good health. Some clones in this sample may be carry-over from other donors' samples.

This clone was counted once. This chain uses TRBV29-1 with TRBJ2-5, with TRBD2 as a possible D gene (6 bases). The CDR3 consists of 14 residues. Germline V CDR1 and CDR2: SQVTM, ANQGSEA. V lost 6 bases and J 2 bases, leaving 16 bases between the germline ends. The CDR3 DNA sequence: TGCAGCGTGGCAACCGGGACTCAACAAGAGACCCAGTACTTC. It translates to CSVATGTQQETQYF.

This clone occurred a few times. This chain links TRBV10-3 with TRBJ2-5; TRBD1 agrees at 7 bases. J gave up 5 bases and V 4 bases, and 4 bases lay outside the gene matches. The V gene's germline CDR1 is ENHRY and CDR2 SYGVKD. CDR3 length: 13 residues. The CDR3 here is CAISGQGSETQYF. The CDR3 DNA sequence: TGTGCCATCAGTGGACAGGGTTCGGAGACCCAGTACTTC.

This clone has only one observation. The rearrangement links TRBV10-3 to TRBJ2-3, with TRBD1 as a possible D gene (6 bases). Trimming removed 4 bases from V and 4 bases from J, with 12 bases in between. The CDR3 runs to 14 residues. Germline-derived CDR1 and CDR2 are ENHRY and SYGVKD. In DNA form, the CDR3 reads TGTGCCATCAGTGTACAGGGCCGGGCAGATACGCAGTATTTT. It is translated as CAISVQGRADTQYF.

This chain connects TRBV14 to TRBJ1-5; D gene unclear. CDR3 length: 14 residues. The germline gives CDR1 SGHDN, CDR2 FVKESK. Deletions cut 0 bases from V and 0 bases from J, with 3 bases between. The CDR3 DNA sequence: TGTGCCAGCAGCCAAGATAATAGCAATCAGCCCCAGCATTTT. This sequence encodes CASSQDNSNQPQHF.

This chain connects TRBV6-5 to TRBJ1-1, with D possibly being TRBD1 (6 bases). The CDR3 is 13 residues long. Looked up from germline, CDR1 is MNHEY and CDR2 is SVGAGI. Deletions cut 6 bases from V and 3 bases from J, with 11 bases between. CDR3 sequence: CASRRTVHTEAFF. Written as DNA, the CDR3 is TGTGCCAGCAGAAGGACAGTTCACACTGAAGCTTTCTTT.

This CDR3 is CASHPPGQGYEQYF. The CDR3 bases are TGTGCCAGCCACCCTCCGGGACAGGGTTACGAGCAGTACTTC. This chain joins TRBV28 and TRBJ2-7, with 9 bases fitting TRBD1. The germline V gene encodes CDR1 MDHEN and CDR2 SYDVKM. The CDR3 has 14 residues. The junction had 9 bases not matched to a gene; V was cut back by 8 bases and J by 4 bases.

The chain is built from TRBV7-2 and TRBJ2-2; 14 nucleotides align to TRBD2. V trimming: 5 bases; J trimming: 4 bases; junction bases outside the gene matches: 6. Germline V gene lookup returns CDR1 SGHTA and CDR2 FQGNSA. This CDR3 is built from 17 residues. CDR3 amino acids: CASSRGLAGVFTGELFF. CDR3 coding DNA: TGTGCCAGCAGCCGGGGACTAGCGGGAGTCTTCACCGGGGAGCTGTTTTTT.

The chain links TRBV15 to TRBJ2-2; no reliable D call. This CDR3 comprises 13 residues. The germline CDR1 and CDR2 sequences are LNHNV and YYDKDF (reference sequence). Trimming took 0 bases from V and 10 from J, leaving 9 bases between them. CDR3 DNA sequence: TGTGCCACCAGCAGAGATTTGGGTACGGAGCTGTTTTTT. Translation gives CATSRDLGTELFF.

This chain uses TRBV7-2 with TRBJ2-1; TRBD2 aligns across 8 bases. CDR1 is SGHTA and CDR2 is FQGNSA in the germline V gene. V gave up 8 bases and J gave up 6 bases; unmatched junction bases: 9. This CDR3 is 14 amino acids long. In DNA form, the CDR3 reads TGTGCCAGCGGGTTGGGACTAGGGGCCAATGAGCAGTTCTTC. It specifies CASGLGLGANEQFF. The full variable domain, its missing parts supplied by reference TRBV7-2 and TRBJ2-1, is GAGVSQSPSNKVTEKGKDVELRCDPISGHTALYWYRQSLGQGLEFLIYFQGNSAPDKSGLPSDRFSAERTGGSVSTLTIQRTQQEDSAVYLCASGLGLGANEQFFGPGTRLTVL.

The count of this clone is one. A far larger clone is only one base removed, so a read error is likely. This chain joins TRBV5-1 and TRBJ1-4; D perhaps matches TRBD1 (5 bases). Per germline, CDR1 SGHRS and CDR2 YFSETQ. CDR3 length equals 14 residues. Between the trimmed V and J ends, which lost 4 bases and 0 bases, there was a span of 7 bases. CDR3 in amino acids: CASSPTATNEKLFF. The CDR3 bases are TGCGCCAGCAGCCCGACAGCAACTAATGAAAAACTGTTTTTT.

V is TRBV15 and J is TRBJ1-3; 10 bases are a match to TRBD1. Trimming at V came to 0 bases and at J to 0 bases, leaving 2 bases not matched to a gene. The CDR3 extends over 17 amino acids. CDR1 is LNHNV, CDR2 YYDKDF, per germline (reference sequence). CDR3 DNA: TGTGCCACCAGCAGAGAGGGACAGGGGTTCTCTGGAAACACCATATATTTT. Its translation: CATSREGQGFSGNTIYF.

Concerning this clone itself: A read error likely explains this, since a far larger clone differs by one base. Other DNA sequences in the same sample also yield this CDR3. The V and J genes are TRBV29-1 and TRBJ1-1; the match to TRBD1 covers 7 bases. Germline CDR1 SQVTM, CDR2 ANQGSEA. This CDR3 is built from 14 residues. CDR3 in amino acids: CSVESQGVNTEAFF. The CDR3 DNA reads TGCAGCGTTGAGAGTCAGGGGGTGAACACCGAAGCTTTCTTT.

This clone has a handful of counts. V and J are TRBV7-9 and TRBJ2-5; 11 bases match TRBD1. Germline-derived CDR1 and CDR2 are SEHNR and FQNEAQ (reference sequence). This CDR3 comprises 15 residues. The V segment lost 3 bases and the J segment 4 bases; nucleotides outside the gene matches: 4. CDR3 coding DNA: TGTGCCAGCAGCTTCTCGGACAGGGGGCCAGAGACCCAGTACTTC. As protein: CASSFSDRGPETQYF.

Concerning this clone: A single base is all that separates this from a far larger clone, so a read error is likely. This sequence joins TRBV27 and TRBJ1-5; D remains ambiguous. V was cut by 6 bases and J by 7 bases, with 19 bases left in between. The CDR3 runs 15 residues. The germline V gene encodes CDR1 MNHEY and CDR2 SMNVEV (reference sequence). The CDR3 DNA reads as TGTGCCAGCAGCCAACTCGGGGTATTGTCCCAGCCCCAGCATTTT. Its protein product is CASSQLGVLSQPQHF.